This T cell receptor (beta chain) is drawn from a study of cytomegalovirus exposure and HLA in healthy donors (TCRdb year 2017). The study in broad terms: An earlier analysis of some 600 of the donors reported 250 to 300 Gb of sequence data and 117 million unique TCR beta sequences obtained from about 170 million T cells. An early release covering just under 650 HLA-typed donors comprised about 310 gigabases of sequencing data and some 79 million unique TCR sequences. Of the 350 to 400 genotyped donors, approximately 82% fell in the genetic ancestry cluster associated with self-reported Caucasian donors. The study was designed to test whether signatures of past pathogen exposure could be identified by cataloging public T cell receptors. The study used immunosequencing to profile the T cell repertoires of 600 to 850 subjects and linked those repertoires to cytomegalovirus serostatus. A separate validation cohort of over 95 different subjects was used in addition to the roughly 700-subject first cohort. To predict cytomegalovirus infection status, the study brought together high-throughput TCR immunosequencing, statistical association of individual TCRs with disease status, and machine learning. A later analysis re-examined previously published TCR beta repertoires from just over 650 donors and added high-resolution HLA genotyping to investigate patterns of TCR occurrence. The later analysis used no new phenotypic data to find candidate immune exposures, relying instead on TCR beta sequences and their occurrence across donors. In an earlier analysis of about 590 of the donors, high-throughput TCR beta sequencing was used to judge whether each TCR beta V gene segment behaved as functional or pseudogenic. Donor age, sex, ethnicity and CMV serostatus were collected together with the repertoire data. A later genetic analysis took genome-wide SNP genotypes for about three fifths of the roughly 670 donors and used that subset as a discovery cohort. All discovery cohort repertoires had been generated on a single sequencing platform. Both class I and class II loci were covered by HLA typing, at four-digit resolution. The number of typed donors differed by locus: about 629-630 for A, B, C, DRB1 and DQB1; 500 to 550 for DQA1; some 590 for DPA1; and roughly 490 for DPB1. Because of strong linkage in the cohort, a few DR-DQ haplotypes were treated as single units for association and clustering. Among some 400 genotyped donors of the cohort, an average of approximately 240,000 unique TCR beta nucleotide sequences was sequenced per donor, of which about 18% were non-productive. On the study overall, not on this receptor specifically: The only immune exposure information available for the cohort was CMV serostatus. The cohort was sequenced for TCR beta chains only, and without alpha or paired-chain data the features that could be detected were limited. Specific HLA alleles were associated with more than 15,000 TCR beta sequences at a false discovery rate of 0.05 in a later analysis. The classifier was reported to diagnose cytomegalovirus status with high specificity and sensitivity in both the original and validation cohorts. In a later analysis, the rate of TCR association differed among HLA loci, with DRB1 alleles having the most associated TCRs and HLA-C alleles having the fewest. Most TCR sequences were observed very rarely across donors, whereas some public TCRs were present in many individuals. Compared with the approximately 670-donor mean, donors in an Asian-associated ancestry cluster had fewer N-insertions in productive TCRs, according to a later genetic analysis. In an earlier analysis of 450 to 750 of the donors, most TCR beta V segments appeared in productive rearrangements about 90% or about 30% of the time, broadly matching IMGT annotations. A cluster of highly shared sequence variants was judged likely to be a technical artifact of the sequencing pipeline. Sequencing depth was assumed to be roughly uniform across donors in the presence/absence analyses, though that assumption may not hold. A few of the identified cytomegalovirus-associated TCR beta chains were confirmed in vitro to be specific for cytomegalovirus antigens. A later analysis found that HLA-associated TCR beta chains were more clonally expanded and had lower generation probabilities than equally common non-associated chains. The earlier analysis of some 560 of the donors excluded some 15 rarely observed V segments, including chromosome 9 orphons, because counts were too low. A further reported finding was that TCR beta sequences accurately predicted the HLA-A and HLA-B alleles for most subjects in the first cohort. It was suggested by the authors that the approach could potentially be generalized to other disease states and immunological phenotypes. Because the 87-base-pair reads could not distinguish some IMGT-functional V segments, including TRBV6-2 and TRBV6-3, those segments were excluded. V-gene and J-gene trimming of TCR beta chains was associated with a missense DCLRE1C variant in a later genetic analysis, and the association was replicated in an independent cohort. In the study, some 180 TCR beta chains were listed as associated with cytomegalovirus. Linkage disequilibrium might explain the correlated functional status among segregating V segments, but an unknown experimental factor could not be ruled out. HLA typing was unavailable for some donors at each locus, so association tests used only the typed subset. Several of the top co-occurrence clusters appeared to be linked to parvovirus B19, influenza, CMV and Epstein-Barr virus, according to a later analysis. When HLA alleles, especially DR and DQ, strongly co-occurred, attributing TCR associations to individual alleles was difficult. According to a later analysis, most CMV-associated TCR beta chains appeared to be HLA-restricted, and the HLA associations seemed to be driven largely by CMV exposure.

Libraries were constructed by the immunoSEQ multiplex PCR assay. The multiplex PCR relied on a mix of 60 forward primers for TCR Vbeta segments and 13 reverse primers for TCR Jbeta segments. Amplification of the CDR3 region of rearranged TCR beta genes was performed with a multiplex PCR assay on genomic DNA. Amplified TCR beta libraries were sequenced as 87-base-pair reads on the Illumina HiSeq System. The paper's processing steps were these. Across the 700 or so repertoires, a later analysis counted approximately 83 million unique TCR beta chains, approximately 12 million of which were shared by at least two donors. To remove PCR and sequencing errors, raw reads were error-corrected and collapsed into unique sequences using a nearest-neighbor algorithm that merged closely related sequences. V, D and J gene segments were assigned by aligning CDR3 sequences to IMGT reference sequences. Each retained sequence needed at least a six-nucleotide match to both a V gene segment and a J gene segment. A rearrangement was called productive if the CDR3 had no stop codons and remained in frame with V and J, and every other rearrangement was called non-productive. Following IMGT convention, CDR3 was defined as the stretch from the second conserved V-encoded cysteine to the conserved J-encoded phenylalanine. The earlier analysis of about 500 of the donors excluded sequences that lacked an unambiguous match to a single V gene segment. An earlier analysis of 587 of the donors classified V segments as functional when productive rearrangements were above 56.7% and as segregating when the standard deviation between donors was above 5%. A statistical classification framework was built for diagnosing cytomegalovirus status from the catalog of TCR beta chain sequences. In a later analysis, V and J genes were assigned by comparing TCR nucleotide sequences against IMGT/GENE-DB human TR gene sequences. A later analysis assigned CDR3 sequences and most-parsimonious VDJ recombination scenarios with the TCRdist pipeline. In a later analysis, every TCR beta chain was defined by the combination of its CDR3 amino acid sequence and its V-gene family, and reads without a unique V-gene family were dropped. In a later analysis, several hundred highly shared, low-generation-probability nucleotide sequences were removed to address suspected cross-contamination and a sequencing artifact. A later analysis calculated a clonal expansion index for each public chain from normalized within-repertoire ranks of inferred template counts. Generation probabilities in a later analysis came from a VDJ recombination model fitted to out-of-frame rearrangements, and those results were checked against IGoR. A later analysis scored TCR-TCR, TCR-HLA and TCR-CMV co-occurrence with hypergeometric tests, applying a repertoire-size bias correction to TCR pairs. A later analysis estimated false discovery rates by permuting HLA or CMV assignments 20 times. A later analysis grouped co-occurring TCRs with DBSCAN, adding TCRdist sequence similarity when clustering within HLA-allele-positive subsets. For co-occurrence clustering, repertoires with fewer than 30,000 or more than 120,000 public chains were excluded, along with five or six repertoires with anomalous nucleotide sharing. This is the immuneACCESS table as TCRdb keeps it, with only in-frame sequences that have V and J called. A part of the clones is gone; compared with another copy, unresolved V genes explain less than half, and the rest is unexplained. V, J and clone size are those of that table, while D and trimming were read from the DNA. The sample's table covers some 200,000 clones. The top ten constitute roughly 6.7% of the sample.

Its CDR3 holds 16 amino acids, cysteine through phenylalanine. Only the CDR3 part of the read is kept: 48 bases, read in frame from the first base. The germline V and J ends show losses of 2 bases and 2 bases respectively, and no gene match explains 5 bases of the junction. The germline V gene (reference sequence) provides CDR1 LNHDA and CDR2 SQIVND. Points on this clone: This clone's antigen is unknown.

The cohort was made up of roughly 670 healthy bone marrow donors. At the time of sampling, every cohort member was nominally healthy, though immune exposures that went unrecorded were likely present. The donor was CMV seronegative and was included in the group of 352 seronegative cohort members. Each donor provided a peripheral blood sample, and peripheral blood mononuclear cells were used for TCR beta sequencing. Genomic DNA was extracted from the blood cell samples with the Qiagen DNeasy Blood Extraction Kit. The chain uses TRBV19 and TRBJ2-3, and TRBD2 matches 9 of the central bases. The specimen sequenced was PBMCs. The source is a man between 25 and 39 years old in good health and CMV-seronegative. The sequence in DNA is TGTGCCAGTAGTATATGGGCTAGCGGGATCACAGATACGCAGTATTTT. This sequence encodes CASSIWASGITDTQYF.